Below are 23 T cell receptor beta chains sequenced from a single sample in a study of STAT5B mutations in CD4+ large granular lymphocyte leukemia. Profiled with immunoSEQ multiplex PCR; TCRdb holds only in-frame clones, not every one. This table holds tens of thousands of clones, roughly 79% found once. Input material: CD4+ T cells from blood buffy coats. These receptors all stem from a human donor in good health.

This clone has just one count. J is TRBJ2-1 and V is TRBV9, with 10 bases matching TRBD2. Germline CDR1 is SGDLS and CDR2 is YYNGEE. This CDR3 is 16 amino acids long. The J segment lost 7 bases and the V segment lost 0 bases, leaving 7 bases of the junction unmatched. CDR3 in amino acids: CASSVGTSGMGNEQFF. The CDR3 DNA reads as TGTGCCAGCAGCGTAGGAACTAGCGGGATGGGAAATGAGCAGTTCTTC. The full variable domain, its missing parts supplied by reference TRBV9 and TRBJ2-1, is DSGVTQTPKHLITATGQRVTLRCSPRSGDLSVYWYQQSLDQGLQFLIQYYNGEERAKGNILERFSAQQFPDLHSELNLSSLELGDSALYFCASSVGTSGMGNEQFFGPGTRLTVL.

V and J are TRBV7-9 and TRBJ2-3, with D unclear. V dropped 0 bases and J dropped 5 bases, with 9 bases sitting between them. From germline, CDR1 is SEHNR and CDR2 FQNEAQ (reference sequence). This CDR3 is 14 amino acids long. In nucleotides, the CDR3 is TGTGCCAGCAGCTTAGCCTCGCGTCGAGATACGCAGTATTTT. It codes for CASSLASRRDTQYF.

The chain couples TRBV15 to TRBJ2-7, with D possibly TRBD2 on 6 matching bases. V was clipped by 1 base and J by 6 bases, with 16 bases between them. Germline assignment: CDR1 LNHNV and CDR2 YYDKDF (reference sequence). This CDR3 has 15 amino acids. CDR3 nucleotides: TGTGCCACCAGCAGAGCGGAGGGAAGCGGTGCCGAGCAGTACTTC. Its translation: CATSRAEGSGAEQYF.

The V and J genes are TRBV7-9 and TRBJ2-6; 7 nucleotides match TRBD1. The V segment lost 5 bases and the J segment 0 bases; nucleotides outside the gene matches: 13. This CDR3 has 19 amino acids. CDR1 is SEHNR, CDR2 FQNEAQ, per germline (reference sequence). This chain's CDR3 is CASSPKGQGVSSGANVLTF. CDR3 sequence (DNA): TGTGCCAGCAGCCCTAAGGGGCAGGGGGTGTCCTCTGGGGCCAACGTCCTGACTTTC. The full variable domain, in which reference TRBV7-9 and TRBJ2-6 provide the parts outside the CDR3, is DTGVSQNPRHKITKRGQNVTFRCDPISEHNRLYWYRQTLGQGPEFLTYFQNEAQLEKSRLLSDRFSAERPKGSFSTLEIQRTEQGDSAMYLCASSPKGQGVSSGANVLTFGAGSRLTVL.

This clone was recorded a few times. The chain has TRBV2 and TRBJ1-2, with D possibly matching TRBD1 (6 bases). V shed 6 bases and J shed 1 base, with 12 bases lying between them. This CDR3 spans 14 amino acids. The germline gives CDR1 SNHLY, CDR2 FYNNEI. CDR3 in DNA: TGTGCCAGCAGAGAACAGGGAAGTAACTATGGCTACACCTTC. Translation: CASREQGSNYGYTF.

J is TRBJ1-5 and V is TRBV9; 8 nucleotides match TRBD1. The germline V gene has CDR1 SGDLS and CDR2 YYNGEE. V lost 0 bases to trimming and J lost 5 bases; unmatched junction nucleotides: 4. The CDR3 consists of 15 residues. Here the CDR3 reads CASSVGGTGDQPQHF. The CDR3 DNA reads TGTGCCAGCAGCGTAGGGGGGACAGGAGATCAGCCCCAGCATTTT.

CDR3 region: CASSDTLGWSSGNTIYF. For the CDR3, the DNA is TGTGCCAGCAGTGATACCCTAGGCTGGAGCTCTGGAAACACCATATATTTT. This chain uses TRBV25-1 with TRBJ1-3; D not certain. The CDR3 length is 17 residues. Trimming removed 3 bases from V and 0 bases from J, with 15 bases in between. Germline V gene lookup returns CDR1 MGHDK and CDR2 SYGVNS.

The V call is TRBV7-2, the J call TRBJ2-3, with 8 bases fitting TRBD2. This CDR3 is built from 16 residues. Germline-derived CDR1 and CDR2 are SGHTA and FQGNSA. The trim removed 2 bases at V and 4 bases at J, leaving 8 bases unmatched. Here the CDR3 DNA reads TGTGCCAGCAGCTTAATGGCGGGGGGCCCCGCAGATACGCAGTATTTT. As protein: CASSLMAGGPADTQYF.

The chain carries TRBV11-1 and TRBJ1-1; D remains unclear. Trimming took off 7 bases at V and 4 bases at J, with 16 bases between the two ends. The CDR3 runs 14 residues. Germline values: CDR1 SGHAT, CDR2 FQDESV (reference sequence). The CDR3 DNA follows: TGTGCCAGCATGAAAGACCTTAGCAGCACTGAAGCTTTCTTT. This sequence encodes CASMKDLSSTEAFF.

This chain uses TRBV20-1 with TRBJ2-1; 8 bases map to TRBD2. The CDR3 sequence is 11 residues long. V shed 5 bases and J 15 bases; nucleotides not matched to a gene: 9. CDR1 is DFQATT, CDR2 SNEGSKA, per germline (reference sequence). The CDR3 sequence is CSAAQGLVRFF. CDR3 in DNA: TGCAGTGCTGCACAGGGACTAGTCCGGTTCTTC.

The V gene is TRBV5-4, the J gene TRBJ2-1; perhaps TRBD2 as D (5 bases). This CDR3 has 14 amino acids. V lost 4 bases to trimming and J lost 9 bases, with 17 bases between them. The germline CDR1 and CDR2 sequences are SGHNT and YYREEE (reference sequence). CDR3 region: CASSARGGAPEQFF. Written as DNA, the CDR3 is TGTGCCAGCAGCGCACGGGGTGGAGCCCCTGAGCAGTTCTTC. The full variable domain, with the rest looked up from reference TRBV5-4 and TRBJ2-1, is ETGVTQSPTHLIKTRGQQVTLRCSSQSGHNTVSWYQQALGQGPQFIFQYYREEENGRGNFPPRFSGLQFPNYSSELNVNALELDDSALYLCASSARGGAPEQFFGPGTRLTVL.

CDR3 nucleotide sequence: TGTGCCAGCAGCCAAGATTTGGCAGGGTATGGCTACACCTTC. This gives the protein CASSQDLAGYGYTF. V gene TRBV4-2 combines with J gene TRBJ1-2, with D possibly matching TRBD1 (5 bases). The CDR3 totals 14 residues. The germline V gene encodes CDR1 LGHNA and CDR2 YNFKEQ. V gave up 0 bases and J gave up 5 bases, with 10 bases separating them.

This clone was observed a single time. The CDR3 loop reads CASSPLQGIQEQYF. CDR3 DNA sequence: TGTGCCAGCTCACCGTTACAGGGGATTCAGGAGCAGTACTTC. The chain combines TRBV18 with TRBJ2-7, with 7 positions matching TRBD1. Looked up from germline, CDR1 is KGHSH and CDR2 is LQKENI. With 3 bases clipped from V and 7 bases from J, the junction kept 9 bases outside the gene matches. The CDR3 length is 14 residues.

This chain joins TRBV2 and TRBJ2-3; D gene uncertain. The length of the CDR3 is 12 residues. Germline V gene lookup returns CDR1 SNHLY and CDR2 FYNNEI. The V end lost 8 bases, the J end lost 8 bases, and 14 bases lay between the germline ends. Here the CDR3 reads CASALGLGTQYF. CDR3 DNA: TGTGCCAGCGCCTTAGGATTGGGTACGCAGTATTTT.

V usage is TRBV19 and J usage is TRBJ1-1; 7 bases agree with TRBD1. CDR3 length: 15 amino acids. Germline V gene sequence: CDR1 LNHDA, CDR2 SQIVND (reference sequence). The J segment lost 4 bases and the V segment lost 5 bases, leaving 10 bases of the junction unmatched. The CDR3 nucleotides read TGTGCCAGTAGTGGAGACAGGGATGGGAGCACTGAAGCTTTCTTT. This sequence encodes CASSGDRDGSTEAFF. Variable domain in full (rest from reference TRBV19 and TRBJ1-1): DGGITQSPKYLFRKEGQNVTLSCEQNLNHDAMYWYRQDPGQGLRLIYYSQIVNDFQKGDIAEGYSVSREKKESFPLTVTSAQKNPTAFYLCASSGDRDGSTEAFFGQGTRLTVV.

The rearrangement links TRBV7-2 to TRBJ2-5, with D perhaps matching TRBD1 or TRBD2 (5 bases each). From germline, CDR1 is SGHTA and CDR2 FQGNSA. The CDR3 extends over 18 amino acids. V was pared by 2 bases and J by 2 bases, with 21 bases between. CDR3 DNA sequence: TGTGCCAGCAGCTTAACCGGGACCCTAAGCATACCTCAAGAGACCCAGTACTTC. Its protein is CASSLTGTLSIPQETQYF.

This chain links TRBV10-3 with TRBJ2-3, with 9 positions matching TRBD2. The germline CDR1 and CDR2 sequences are ENHRY and SYGVKD. Trimming took 5 bases from V and 0 from J; bases not matched to a gene: 0. There are 14 residues in the CDR3. Here the CDR3 reads CAISTSGSTDTQYF. CDR3 in DNA: TGTGCCATCAGTACTAGCGGGAGCACAGATACGCAGTATTTT.

The chain links TRBV7-9 to TRBJ2-1; 7 bases fit TRBD2. Germline-derived CDR1 and CDR2 are SEHNR and FQNEAQ (reference sequence). CDR3 length equals 14 residues. The J segment lost 1 base and the V segment lost 3 bases, leaving 0 bases of the junction unmatched. DNA of the CDR3: TGTGCCAGCAGCTTGGGGGGGTCCTACAATGAGCAGTTCTTC. It specifies CASSLGGSYNEQFF.

This chain uses TRBV28 with TRBJ1-1; weak D call: TRBD1 (5 bases). V was clipped by 0 bases and J by 0 bases, with 8 bases between them. CDR1 is MDHEN and CDR2 is SYDVKM in the germline V gene. This CDR3 region has 15 residues. CDR3 loop: CASSLWGRMNTEAFF. DNA for the CDR3: TGTGCCAGCAGTTTATGGGGGCGTATGAACACTGAAGCTTTCTTT. Complete variable domain (other parts from reference TRBV28 and TRBJ1-1): DVKVTQSSRYLVKRTGEKVFLECVQDMDHENMFWYRQDPGLGLRLIYFSYDVKMKEKGDIPEGYSVSREKKERFSLILESASTNQTSMYLCASSLWGRMNTEAFFGQGTRLTVV.

The CDR3 region has the DNA TGTGCCAGCAGCTTAGACAGGGTCTATGGCTACACCTTC. It codes for CASSLDRVYGYTF. The chain carries TRBV7-2 and TRBJ1-2, with D tentatively TRBD1 (6 bases). Germline lookup yields CDR1 SGHTA and CDR2 FQGNSA. The CDR3 extends over 13 amino acids. Trimming took off 1 base at V and 4 bases at J, with 7 bases between the two ends.

The chain employs TRBV4-3 and TRBJ2-1, with D perhaps TRBD1 (5 bases). The ends were cut back, 1 base at V and 3 bases at J, with 19 bases in the middle. The germline CDR1 and CDR2 sequences are LGHNA and YSLEER. The CDR3 length is 18 residues. For the CDR3, the DNA is TGCGCCAGCAGCCAAGTGGGTGAGGCCTGGGGCCTCTACAATGAGCAGTTCTTC. It yields the protein CASSQVGEAWGLYNEQFF.

The chain is built from TRBV29-1 and TRBJ1-2; D might be TRBD1 (6 bases). The CDR3 spans 15 residues. Germline values: CDR1 SQVTM, CDR2 ANQGSEA. The V gene lost 6 bases and the J gene lost 2 bases, with 19 bases spanning the gap. CDR3 region: CSVNLGGRGNYGYTF. The CDR3 DNA reads as TGCAGCGTCAACCTGGGGGGGCGCGGCAACTATGGCTACACCTTC.

CDR3 bases: TGTGCCAGCAGGGAAAACAGGGAGGAGACCCAGTACTTC. Protein: CASRENREETQYF. The chain recombines TRBV6-5 with TRBJ2-5, with D maybe TRBD1 (6 bases). This CDR3 comprises 13 residues. With 6 bases removed from V and 5 bases from J, the gap between germline ends came to 13 bases. The germline gives CDR1 MNHEY, CDR2 SVGAGI.